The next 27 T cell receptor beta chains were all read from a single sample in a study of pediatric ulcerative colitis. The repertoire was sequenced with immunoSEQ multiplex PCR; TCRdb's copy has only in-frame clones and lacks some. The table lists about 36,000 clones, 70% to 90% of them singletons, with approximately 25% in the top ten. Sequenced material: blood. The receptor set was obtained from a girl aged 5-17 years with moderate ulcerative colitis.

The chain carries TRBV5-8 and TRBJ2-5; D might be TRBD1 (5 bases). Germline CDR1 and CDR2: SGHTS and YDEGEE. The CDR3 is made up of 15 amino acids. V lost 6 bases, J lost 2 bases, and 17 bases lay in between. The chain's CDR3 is CASTRQWPPQETQYF. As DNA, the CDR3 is TGTGCCAGCACTAGACAGTGGCCGCCGCAAGAGACCCAGTACTTC.

The CDR3 protein is CASSPAGGGEKLFF. CDR3 nucleotide sequence: TGTGCCAGCTCACCAGCGGGGGGCGGTGAAAAACTGTTTTTT. V is TRBV18 and J is TRBJ1-4, with D maybe TRBD1 (6 bases). This CDR3 has 14 residues. With 2 bases removed from V and 7 bases from J, the gap between germline ends came to 11 bases. Germline V gene lookup returns CDR1 KGHSH and CDR2 LQKENI. Full variable domain (outside the CDR3, taken from reference TRBV18 and TRBJ1-4): NAGVMQNPRHLVRRRGQEARLRCSPMKGHSHVYWYRQLPEEGLKFMVYLQKENIIDESGMPKERFSAEFPKEGPSILRIQQVVRGDSAAYFCASSPAGGGEKLFFGSGTQLSVL.

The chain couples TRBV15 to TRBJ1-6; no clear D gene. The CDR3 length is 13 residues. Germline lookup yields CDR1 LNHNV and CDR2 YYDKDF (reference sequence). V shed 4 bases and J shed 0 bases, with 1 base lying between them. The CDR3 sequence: CATSTSYNSPLHF. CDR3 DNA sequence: TGTGCCACCAGCACCTCCTATAATTCACCCCTCCACTTT.

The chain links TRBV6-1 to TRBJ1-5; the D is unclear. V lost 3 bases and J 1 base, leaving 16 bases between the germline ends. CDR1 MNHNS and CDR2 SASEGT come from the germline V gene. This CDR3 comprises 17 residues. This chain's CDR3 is CASSDRRAGRSNQPQHF. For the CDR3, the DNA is TGTGCCAGCAGTGACAGGAGGGCGGGCCGGAGCAATCAGCCCCAGCATTTT.

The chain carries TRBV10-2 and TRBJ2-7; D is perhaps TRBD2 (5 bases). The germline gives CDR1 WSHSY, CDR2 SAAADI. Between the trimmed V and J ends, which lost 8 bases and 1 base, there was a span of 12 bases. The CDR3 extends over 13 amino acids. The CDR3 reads CASGTSGSYEQYF. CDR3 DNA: TGCGCCAGCGGTACTAGTGGATCCTACGAGCAGTACTTC.

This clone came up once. CDR3 sequence reads: CASSPHLGVNTEAFF. CDR3 DNA: TGTGCCAGCAGCCCCCATTTGGGGGTGAACACTGAAGCTTTCTTT. The genes are TRBV9 and TRBJ1-1; D may be TRBD1 (5 bases). The ends were cut back, 4 bases at V and 0 bases at J, with 13 bases in the middle. The V gene's germline CDR1 is SGDLS and CDR2 YYNGEE. The CDR3 consists of 15 residues.

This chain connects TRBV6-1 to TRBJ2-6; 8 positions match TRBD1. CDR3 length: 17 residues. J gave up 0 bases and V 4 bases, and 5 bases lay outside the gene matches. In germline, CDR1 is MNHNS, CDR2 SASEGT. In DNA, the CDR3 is TGTGCCAGCAGTGTAAGGACAGGGTCCTCTGGGGCCAACGTCCTGACTTTC. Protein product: CASSVRTGSSGANVLTF.

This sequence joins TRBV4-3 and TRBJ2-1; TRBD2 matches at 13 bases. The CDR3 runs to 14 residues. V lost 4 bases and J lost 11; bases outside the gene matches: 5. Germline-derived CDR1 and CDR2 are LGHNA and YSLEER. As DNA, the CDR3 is TGCGCCAGCAGCCTTGGACTAGCGGGGGATAAGCAGTTCTTC. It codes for CASSLGLAGDKQFF.

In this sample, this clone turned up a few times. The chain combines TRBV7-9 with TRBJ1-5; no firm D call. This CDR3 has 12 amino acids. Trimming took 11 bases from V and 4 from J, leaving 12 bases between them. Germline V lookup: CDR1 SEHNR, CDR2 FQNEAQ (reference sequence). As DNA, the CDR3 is TGTGCCTGCTCGTTACAGAATCAGCCCCAGCATTTT. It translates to CACSLQNQPQHF.

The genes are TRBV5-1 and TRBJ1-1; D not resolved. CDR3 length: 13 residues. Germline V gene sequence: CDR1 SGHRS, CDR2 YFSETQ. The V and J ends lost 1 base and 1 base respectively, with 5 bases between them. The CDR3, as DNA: TGCGCCAGCAGCTTGACAGAGAACACTGAAGCTTTCTTT. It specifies CASSLTENTEAFF.

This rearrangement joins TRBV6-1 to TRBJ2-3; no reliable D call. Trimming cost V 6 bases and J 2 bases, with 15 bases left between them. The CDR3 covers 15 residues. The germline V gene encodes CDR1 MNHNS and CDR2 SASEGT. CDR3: CASRELTVLTDTQYF. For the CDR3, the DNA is TGTGCCAGCAGGGAACTGACGGTACTCACAGATACGCAGTATTTT.

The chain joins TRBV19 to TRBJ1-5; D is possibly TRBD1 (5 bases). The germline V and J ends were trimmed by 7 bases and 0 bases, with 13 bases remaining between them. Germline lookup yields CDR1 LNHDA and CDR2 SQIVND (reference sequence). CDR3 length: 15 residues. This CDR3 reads CASTLLGVSNQPQHF. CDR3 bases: TGTGCCAGTACCCTCCTGGGGGTTAGCAATCAGCCCCAGCATTTT.

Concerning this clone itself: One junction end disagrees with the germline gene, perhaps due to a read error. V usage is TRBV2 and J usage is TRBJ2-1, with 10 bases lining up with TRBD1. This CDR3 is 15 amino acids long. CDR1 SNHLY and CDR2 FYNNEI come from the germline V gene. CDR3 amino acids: CARSGDRGSYNEQFF. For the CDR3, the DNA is TGTGCCAGGAGTGGGGACAGGGGCTCCTACAATGAGCAGTTCTTC.

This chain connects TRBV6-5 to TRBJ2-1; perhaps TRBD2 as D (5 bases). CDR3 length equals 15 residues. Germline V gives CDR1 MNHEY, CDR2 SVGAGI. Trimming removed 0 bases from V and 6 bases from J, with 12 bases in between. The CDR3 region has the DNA TGTGCCAGCAGTTACTCGGAGGTGGGAGTCAATGAGCAGTTCTTC. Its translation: CASSYSEVGVNEQFF.

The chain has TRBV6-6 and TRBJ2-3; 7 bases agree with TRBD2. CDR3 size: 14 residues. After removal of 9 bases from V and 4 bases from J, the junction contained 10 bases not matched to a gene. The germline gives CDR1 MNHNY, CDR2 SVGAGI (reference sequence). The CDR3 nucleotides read TGTGCCAGTAATAGCGGGCTAGACGCAGATACGCAGTATTTT. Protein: CASNSGLDADTQYF.

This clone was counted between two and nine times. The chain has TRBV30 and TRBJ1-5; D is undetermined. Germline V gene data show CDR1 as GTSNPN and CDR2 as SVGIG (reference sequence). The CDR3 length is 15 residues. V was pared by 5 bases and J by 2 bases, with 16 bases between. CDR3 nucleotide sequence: TGTGCCTGGGGGGAGGAGGGCCTAGGCAATCAGCCCCAGCATTTT. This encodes CAWGEEGLGNQPQHF.

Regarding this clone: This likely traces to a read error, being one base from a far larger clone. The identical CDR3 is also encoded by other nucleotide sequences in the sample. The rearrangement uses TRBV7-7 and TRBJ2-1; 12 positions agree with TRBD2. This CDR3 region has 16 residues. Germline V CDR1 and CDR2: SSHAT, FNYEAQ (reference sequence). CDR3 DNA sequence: TGTGCTAGCAGCTTGGGCACTAGCGGGGGGTACAATGAGCAGTTCTTC. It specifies CASSLGTSGGYNEQFF.

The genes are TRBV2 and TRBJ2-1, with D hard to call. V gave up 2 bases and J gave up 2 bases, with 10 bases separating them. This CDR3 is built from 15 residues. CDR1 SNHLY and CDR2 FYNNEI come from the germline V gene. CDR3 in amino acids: CASSEWAVAYNEQFF. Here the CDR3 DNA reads TGTGCCAGCAGTGAATGGGCAGTAGCCTACAATGAGCAGTTCTTC. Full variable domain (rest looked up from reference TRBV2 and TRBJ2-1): EPEVTQTPSHQVTQMGQEVILRCVPISNHLYFYWYRQILGQKVEFLVSFYNNEISEKSEIFDDQFSVERPDGSNFTLKIRSTKLEDSAMYFCASSEWAVAYNEQFFGPGTRLTVL.

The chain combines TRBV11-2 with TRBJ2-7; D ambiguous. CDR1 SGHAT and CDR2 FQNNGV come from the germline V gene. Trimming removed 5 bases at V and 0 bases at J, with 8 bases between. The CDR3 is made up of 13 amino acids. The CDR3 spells CASSPQSSYEQYF. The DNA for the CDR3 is TGTGCCAGCAGCCCTCAGAGCTCCTACGAGCAGTACTTC.

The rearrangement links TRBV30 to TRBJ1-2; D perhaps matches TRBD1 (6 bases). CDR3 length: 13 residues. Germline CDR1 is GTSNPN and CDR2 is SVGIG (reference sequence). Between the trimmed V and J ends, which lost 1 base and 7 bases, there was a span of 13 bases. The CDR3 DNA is TGTGCCTGGAGTGGGGGGGGCGAAGTTGGCTACACCTTC. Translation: CAWSGGGEVGYTF.

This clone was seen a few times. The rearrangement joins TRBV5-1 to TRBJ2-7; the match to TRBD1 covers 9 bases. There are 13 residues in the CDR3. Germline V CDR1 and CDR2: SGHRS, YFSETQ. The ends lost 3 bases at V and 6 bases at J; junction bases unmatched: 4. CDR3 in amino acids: CASSSGQGGEQYF. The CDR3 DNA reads TGCGCCAGCAGCTCGGGACAGGGTGGCGAGCAGTACTTC.

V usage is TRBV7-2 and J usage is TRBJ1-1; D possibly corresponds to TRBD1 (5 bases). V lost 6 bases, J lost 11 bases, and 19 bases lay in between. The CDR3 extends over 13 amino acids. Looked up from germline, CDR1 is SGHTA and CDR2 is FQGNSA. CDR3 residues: CASSGDPAEEAFF. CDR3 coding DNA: TGTGCCAGCAGTGGGGACCCGGCCGAAGAGGCTTTCTTT.

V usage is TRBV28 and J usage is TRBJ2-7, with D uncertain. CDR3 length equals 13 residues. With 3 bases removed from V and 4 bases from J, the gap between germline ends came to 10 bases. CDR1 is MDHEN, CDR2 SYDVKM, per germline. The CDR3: CASSFAQSYEQYF. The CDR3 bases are TGTGCCAGCAGTTTCGCCCAGAGTTACGAGCAGTACTTC.

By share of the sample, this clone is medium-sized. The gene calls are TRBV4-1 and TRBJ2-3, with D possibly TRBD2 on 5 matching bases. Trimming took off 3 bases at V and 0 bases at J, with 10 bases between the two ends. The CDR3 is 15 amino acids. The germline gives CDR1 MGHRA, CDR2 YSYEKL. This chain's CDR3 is CASSHFAGSTDTQYF. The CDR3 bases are TGCGCCAGCAGCCACTTTGCGGGTAGCACAGATACGCAGTATTTT.

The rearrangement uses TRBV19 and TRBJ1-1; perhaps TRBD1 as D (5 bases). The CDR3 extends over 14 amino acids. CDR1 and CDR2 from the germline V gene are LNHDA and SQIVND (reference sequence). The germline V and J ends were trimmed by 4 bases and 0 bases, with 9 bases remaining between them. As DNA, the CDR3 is TGTGCCAGTAGTACGGGGACCGTGAACACTGAAGCTTTCTTT. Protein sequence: CASSTGTVNTEAFF.

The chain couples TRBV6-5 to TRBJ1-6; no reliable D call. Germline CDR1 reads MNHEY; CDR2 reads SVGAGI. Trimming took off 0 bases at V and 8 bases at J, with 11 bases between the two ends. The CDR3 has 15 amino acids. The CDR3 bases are TGTGCCAGCAGTTACTCCATCGAGCTAGATTCACCCCTCCACTTT. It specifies CASSYSIELDSPLHF.

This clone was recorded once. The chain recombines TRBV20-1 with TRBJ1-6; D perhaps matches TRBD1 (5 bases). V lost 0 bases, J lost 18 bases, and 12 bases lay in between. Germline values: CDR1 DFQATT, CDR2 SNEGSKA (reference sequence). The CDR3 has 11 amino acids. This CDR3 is CSARDRTIRHF. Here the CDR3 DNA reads TGCAGTGCTAGAGACCGGACAATTCGCCACTTT.